This T cell receptor (beta chain) originates from a study of cytomegalovirus exposure and HLA in healthy donors. PCR was performed using 60 Vbeta and 13 Jbeta primers. This table comes from immunoSEQ multiplex PCR, and its TCRdb copy is limited to in-frame clones, with some not included. This sample has approximately 90,000 clones, with roughly two thirds found just once. The study, taken as a whole, reports: Sequencing likely produced, as an artifact, a cluster of highly shared sequence variants.

Comments on this clone: The antigen remains unidentified.

Trimming left V 5 bases short and J 2 bases short, with 12 bases between. Germline-derived CDR1 and CDR2 are SGHAT and FQNNGV. This CDR3 has 14 amino acids. This TCR was sampled from a woman in her thirties in good health and CMV-seronegative. The V and J genes are TRBV11-2 and TRBJ2-5; possibly TRBD1 for D (5 bases). Sequencing was carried out using PBMCs. DNA of the CDR3: TGTGCCAGCAGCCCAGGGCCCTTTCAAGAGACCCAGTACTTC. The encoded protein is CASSPGPFQETQYF. Variable domain in full (rest from reference TRBV11-2 and TRBJ2-5): EAGVAQSPRYKIIEKRQSVAFWCNPISGHATLYWYQQILGQGPKLLIQFQNNGVVDDSQLPKDRFSAERLKGVDSTLKIQPAKLEDSAVYLCASSPGPFQETQYFGPGTRLLVL.